These 28 T cell receptor beta chains were sequenced from one sample in a study of CD8+CD57+ T cells in acquired aplastic anemia. The template for TCR beta VDJ and CDR3 sequence profiling was genomic DNA. In TCRdb, the reads were re-called with MiXCR into one record per CDR3 protein. The sample includes under 500,000 distinct CDR3 sequences, more than 25% of them seen just once. Sequenced patients had shown CD8+CD57+ cell expansion by flow cytometry. Sample: sorted CD4+, CD8+, or CD8+CD57+ T cells (not recorded which) from PBMCs. The receptors come from a human donor with aplastic anemia.

The CDR3 DNA reads as TGTGCCAGCAGCTTAGGCCTCAATCCTAGCACAGATACGCAGTATTTT. It is translated as CASSLGLNPSTDTQYF. The chain recombines TRBV11-1 with TRBJ2-3; D is undetermined. CDR1 is SGHAT and CDR2 is FQDESV in the germline V gene (reference sequence). Deletions cut 1 base from V and 0 bases from J, with 11 bases between. The CDR3 totals 16 residues.

The gene calls are TRBV3-1 and TRBJ1-1; the match to TRBD1 covers 8 bases. The CDR3 extends over 13 amino acids. V trimming: 0 bases; J trimming: 8 bases; junction bases outside the gene matches: 2. The germline V gene has CDR1 LGHDT and CDR2 YNNKEL (reference sequence). The CDR3 here is CASSQDQGAEAFF. CDR3 nucleotides: TGTGCCAGCAGCCAAGATCAGGGGGCCGAAGCTTTCTTT.

Points on this clonotype: With a much larger clone just one base away, this may be a read error. The gene calls are TRBV12-3 or TRBV12-4 and TRBJ1-6; 7 bases agree with TRBD1. Unmatched junction bases numbered 7, after V lost 6 bases and J lost 8 bases. The CDR3 has 14 residues. The CDR3 sequence is CASSPTGDDSPLHF. The CDR3 region has the DNA TGTGCCAGCAGCCCTACAGGGGATGATTCACCCCTCCACTTT.

In its sample, this clonotype was seen once. The chain carries TRBV9 and TRBJ2-1; D unresolved. Germline V lookup: CDR1 SGDLS, CDR2 YYNGEE. This CDR3 has 13 amino acids. Trimming removed 2 bases at V and 2 bases at J, with 5 bases between. The CDR3 loop is CASSVYTYNEQFF. The CDR3 DNA sequence: TGTGCCAGCAGCGTTTACACCTACAATGAGCAGTTCTTC.

The V gene is TRBV24-1, the J gene TRBJ2-3; perhaps TRBD1 as D (5 bases). V gave up 1 base and J gave up 1 base, with 11 bases separating them. Germline CDR1 and CDR2: KGHDR and SFDVKD. This CDR3 is 16 amino acids long. CDR3 coding DNA: TGTGCCACCAGTGATTTCCTACAGACAGGCACAGATACGCAGTATTTT. Its protein product is CATSDFLQTGTDTQYF.

The chain recombines TRBV4-3 with TRBJ1-6, with D possibly TRBD1 on 5 matching bases. V shed 0 bases and J shed 5 bases, with 14 bases lying between them. The CDR3 runs to 17 residues. Germline CDR1 and CDR2: LGHNA and YSLEER. DNA for the CDR3: TGCGCCAGCAGCCAAGATGGGAGACAGAGTAATAATTCACCCCTCCACTTT. Translated: CASSQDGRQSNNSPLHF.

Many counts were recorded for this clonotype. The V call is TRBV5-1, the J call TRBJ1-2; the match to TRBD1 covers 8 bases. V trimming: 4 bases; J trimming: 2 bases; junction bases outside the gene matches: 7. The germline gives CDR1 SGHRS, CDR2 YFSETQ. This CDR3 region has 15 residues. CDR3 region: CASSTEGQANYGYTF. The CDR3 DNA reads TGCGCCAGCAGCACAGAGGGACAGGCAAACTATGGCTACACCTTC. Supplemented by reference TRBV5-1 and TRBJ1-2, the full variable domain reads KAGVTQTPRYLIKTRGQQVTLSCSPISGHRSVSWYQQTPGQGLQFLFEYFSETQRNKGNFPGRFSGRQFSNSRSEMNVSTLELGDSALYLCASSTEGQANYGYTFGSGTRLTVV.

In this sample, this clonotype turned up many times. This sequence joins TRBV4-1 and TRBJ1-2, with a weak D call TRBD1 (5 bases). This CDR3 comprises 15 residues. Between the trimmed V and J ends, which lost 1 base and 2 bases, there was a span of 11 bases. Germline V CDR1 and CDR2: MGHRA, YSYEKL. CDR3 sequence: CASSQGIGTNYGYTF. As DNA, the CDR3 is TGCGCCAGCAGCCAAGGCATAGGGACCAACTATGGCTACACCTTC.

This clonotype was detected ten times or more. The rearrangement links TRBV7-2 to TRBJ1-2, with D perhaps TRBD1 (5 bases). Germline V gives CDR1 SGHTA, CDR2 FQGNSA. CDR3 length: 17 amino acids. The V end was cut by 4 bases, the J end by 2 bases, with 20 bases between. The CDR3 bases are TGTGCCAGCAGCTCTCCCTTTGAGGGGACCCCCAACTATGGCTACACCTTC. This codes for CASSSPFEGTPNYGYTF.

This clonotype was counted only a few times. The chain recombines TRBV5-1 with TRBJ1-4; D is unresolved. This CDR3 has 15 residues. Trimming left V 4 bases short and J 4 bases short, with 14 bases between. Germline-derived CDR1 and CDR2 are SGHRS and YFSETQ. Written as DNA, the CDR3 is TGCGCCAGCAGCGGGAGCTCCACTCATAATGAAAAACTGTTTTTT. Its translation: CASSGSSTHNEKLFF.

This clonotype was counted ten times or more. This chain uses TRBV7-2 with TRBJ1-6; TRBD1 agrees at 7 bases. The CDR3 is 16 residues long. Germline V lookup: CDR1 SGHTA, CDR2 FQGNSA. V trimming: 5 bases; J trimming: 7 bases; junction bases outside the gene matches: 11. CDR3: CASSPDRASRNSPLHF. The CDR3 nucleotides are TGTGCCAGCAGCCCAGACAGGGCTAGTCGGAATTCACCCCTCCACTTT.

Concerning this clonotype: One end of the junction varies from germline; a read error may be responsible. The chain uses TRBV19 and TRBJ2-3; the D call may be TRBD1 or TRBD2 (7 bases each). Germline assignment: CDR1 LNHDA and CDR2 SQIVND (reference sequence). CDR3 size: 16 residues. CDR3 residues: CASSISSGRGTDMQYF. CDR3 in DNA: TGTGCCAGTAGTATCTCTAGCGGAAGGGGGACAGATATGCAGTATTTT.

J is TRBJ1-1 and V is TRBV19; D is uncertain. Trimming pared 5 bases from V and 5 bases from J, leaving 21 bases between. CDR3 length: 16 residues. Germline CDR1 is LNHDA and CDR2 is SQIVND (reference sequence). The CDR3 sequence is CASSFSPGSGETEAFF. CDR3 in DNA: TGTGCCAGTAGTTTCTCCCCTGGGTCAGGAGAGACTGAAGCTTTCTTT. The whole variable domain, filled in from reference TRBV19 and TRBJ1-1, reads DGGITQSPKYLFRKEGQNVTLSCEQNLNHDAMYWYRQDPGQGLRLIYYSQIVNDFQKGDIAEGYSVSREKKESFPLTVTSAQKNPTAFYLCASSFSPGSGETEAFFGQGTRLTVV.

This rearrangement joins TRBV4-2 to TRBJ2-3; 11 nucleotides match TRBD2. The CDR3 extends over 16 amino acids. Germline loops: CDR1 LGHNA, CDR2 YNFKEQ. The junction had 9 bases not matched to a gene; V was cut back by 6 bases and J by 4 bases. The CDR3 reads CASRGLAGGGADTQYF. Here the CDR3 DNA reads TGTGCCAGCAGGGGCCTAGCGGGGGGTGGCGCAGATACGCAGTATTTT.

The sample holds a few counts of this clonotype. The rearrangement uses TRBV14 and TRBJ1-1, with no clear D. Germline V gene lookup returns CDR1 SGHDN and CDR2 FVKESK. The CDR3 has 14 amino acids. The ends were cut back, 3 bases at V and 4 bases at J, with 12 bases in the middle. The CDR3 bases are TGTGCCAGCAGCCACATAGTGGAGAGCACTGAAGCTTTCTTT. It yields the protein CASSHIVESTEAFF.

This clonotype was counted at least ten times. This chain connects TRBV15 to TRBJ2-7; TRBD1 agrees at 8 bases. Per the germline V gene, CDR1 is LNHNV and CDR2 is YYDKDF (reference sequence). This CDR3 is built from 15 residues. The junction had 8 bases not matched to a gene; V was cut back by 0 bases and J by 7 bases. DNA of the CDR3: TGTGCCACCAGCAGAGATCAAGGGACAGGTCTAGAGCAGTACTTC. Encoded protein: CATSRDQGTGLEQYF.

This clonotype was observed many times. The chain uses TRBV20-1 and TRBJ2-7; the match to TRBD1 covers 7 bases. From germline, CDR1 is DFQATT and CDR2 SNEGSKA (reference sequence). This CDR3 contains 13 residues. V was pared by 4 bases and J by 3 bases, with 6 bases of the junction left unmatched. CDR3 nucleotides: TGCAGTGCTACCAGGACAGGCGACTACGAGCAGTACTTC. This codes for CSATRTGDYEQYF.

CDR3 coding DNA: TGTGCTAGTGGTTTGGCAACAGGAAGACGTGAAGCTTTCTTT. Translation gives CASGLATGRREAFF. The chain carries TRBV12-5 and TRBJ1-1; possibly TRBD1 for D (5 bases). Germline CDR1 is LGHNT and CDR2 is FRNRAP. This CDR3 spans 14 amino acids. Trimming shortened V by 1 base and J by 7 bases, and 13 bases separated the two germline ends. Complete variable domain (other parts from reference TRBV12-5 and TRBJ1-1): DARVTQTPRHKVTEMGQEVTMRCQPILGHNTVFWYRQTMMQGLELLAYFRNRAPLDDSGMPKDRFSAEMPDATLATLKIQPSEPRDSAVYFCASGLATGRREAFFGQGTRLTVV.

This clonotype was counted ten times or more. The V and J genes are TRBV7-2 and TRBJ2-5, with TRBD2 matching 15 bases. Germline V gives CDR1 SGHTA, CDR2 FQGNSA. Trimming removed 6 bases from V and 1 base from J; junction bases left unmatched: 6. The CDR3 runs 17 residues. The CDR3 reads CASRRTSGGAVQETQYF. CDR3 DNA sequence: TGTGCCAGCAGGAGGACTAGCGGGGGGGCCGTCCAAGAGACCCAGTACTTC.

This clonotype was counted many times. The chain joins TRBV6-1 to TRBJ1-2, with 9 bases that match TRBD1. With 6 bases clipped from V and 8 bases from J, the junction kept 4 bases outside the gene matches. Germline V lookup: CDR1 MNHNS, CDR2 SASEGT. The CDR3 spans 12 residues. The CDR3 region has the DNA TGTGCCAGCAGAGCGACAGGGGGAGGCTACACCTTC. Translating gives CASRATGGGYTF.

This chain connects TRBV5-1 to TRBJ1-1, with D tentatively TRBD1 (5 bases). CDR3 length: 13 residues. V lost 0 bases and J 6 bases, leaving 9 bases between the germline ends. Germline CDR1 reads SGHRS; CDR2 reads YFSETQ. CDR3 sequence reads: CASSLEWGAEAFF. DNA of the CDR3: TGCGCCAGCAGCTTGGAGTGGGGGGCTGAAGCTTTCTTT.

This clonotype was counted ten times or more. The rearrangement uses TRBV19 and TRBJ2-7; TRBD1 aligns across 7 bases. This CDR3 has 14 amino acids. CDR1 is LNHDA, CDR2 SQIVND, per germline (reference sequence). With V trimmed by 1 base and J by 7 bases, 7 bases remained unmatched. The CDR3: CASSIGQGSLEQYF. DNA for the CDR3: TGTGCCAGTAGTATAGGACAGGGTTCTCTGGAGCAGTACTTC.

This clonotype was recorded many times. The rearrangement joins TRBV7-3 to TRBJ2-7; tentatively, D is TRBD1 or TRBD2 (5 bases each). This CDR3 has 13 residues. Germline V gene lookup returns CDR1 SGHTA and CDR2 FQGTGA. The ends were cut back, 2 bases at V and 3 bases at J, with 8 bases in the middle. The CDR3 sequence: CASSLGAGYEQYF. CDR3 nucleotides: TGTGCCAGCAGCTTAGGGGCGGGCTACGAGCAGTACTTC.

This clonotype appeared many times. Here the CDR3 reads CASSLPTGGNSPLHF. The CDR3 bases are TGTGCCAGCAGCTTACCAACGGGAGGTAATTCACCCCTCCACTTT. The chain uses TRBV11-2 and TRBJ1-6, with D unclear. V lost 2 bases, J lost 6 bases, and 11 bases lay in between. Germline-derived CDR1 and CDR2 are SGHAT and FQNNGV. CDR3 length equals 15 residues.

This clonotype showed up just a few times. The chain combines TRBV5-6 with TRBJ1-2; the match to TRBD1 covers 11 bases. J was trimmed by 11 bases and V by 4 bases; bases with no gene match: 16. The CDR3 has 16 residues. From germline, CDR1 is SGHDT and CDR2 YYEEEE. The chain's CDR3 is CASSVTSGTGGFGYTF. The DNA for the CDR3 is TGTGCCAGCAGCGTAACATCCGGGACAGGGGGTTTTGGGTACACCTTC.

This clonotype came up many times. The chain joins TRBV6-1 to TRBJ1-6; D call uncertain. CDR1 MNHNS and CDR2 SASEGT come from the germline V gene. Trimming took 4 bases from V and 5 from J, leaving 9 bases between them. The CDR3 extends over 14 amino acids. The CDR3 is CASSATVNNSPLHF. In nucleotides, the CDR3 is TGTGCCAGCAGTGCGACGGTGAATAATTCACCCCTCCACTTT.

This clonotype was seen many times. The V call is TRBV9, the J call TRBJ2-2, with D possibly being TRBD1 (5 bases). The germline V gene encodes CDR1 SGDLS and CDR2 YYNGEE. The CDR3 contains 14 residues. Trimming removed 2 bases at V and 1 base at J, with 6 bases between. The DNA for the CDR3 is TGTGCCAGCAGCGTCGGACAGAACACCGGGGAGCTGTTTTTT. Protein product: CASSVGQNTGELFF.

The chain links TRBV2 to TRBJ2-3, with 7 bases aligning to TRBD1. V lost 4 bases to trimming and J lost 3 bases; unmatched junction nucleotides: 7. The CDR3 spans 15 residues. Germline CDR1 is SNHLY and CDR2 is FYNNEI. The CDR3: CASSGTGVVTDTQYF. The CDR3 coding sequence is TGTGCCAGCAGTGGGACAGGAGTAGTGACAGATACGCAGTATTTT.